The present T cell receptor (beta chain) was sequenced within a study of T cell responses to AZD1222 COVID-19 vaccine. On this clone itself: This sample also contains other DNA sequences that code for the same CDR3.

This CDR3 spans 13 amino acids. Germline trimming cut 5 bases from V and 2 bases from J; bases unmatched to any gene: 3. Looked up from germline, CDR1 is MNHEY and CDR2 is SMNVEV (reference sequence). Sequenced by immunoSEQ multiplex PCR; TCRdb stores in-frame clones only, minus some. The top ten hold 1.5% to 2% of the sample, which has some 170,000 clones, approximately 91% seen once. The sequencing used peripheral blood, collected on day 0 of AZD1222 vaccination. This chain connects TRBV27 to TRBJ2-7, with 7 bases matching TRBD1. The receptor's source is an adult in good health. The CDR3 sequence is CASSRQGAYEQYF. CDR3 DNA: TGTGCCAGCAGTCGTCAGGGGGCCTACGAGCAGTACTTC.